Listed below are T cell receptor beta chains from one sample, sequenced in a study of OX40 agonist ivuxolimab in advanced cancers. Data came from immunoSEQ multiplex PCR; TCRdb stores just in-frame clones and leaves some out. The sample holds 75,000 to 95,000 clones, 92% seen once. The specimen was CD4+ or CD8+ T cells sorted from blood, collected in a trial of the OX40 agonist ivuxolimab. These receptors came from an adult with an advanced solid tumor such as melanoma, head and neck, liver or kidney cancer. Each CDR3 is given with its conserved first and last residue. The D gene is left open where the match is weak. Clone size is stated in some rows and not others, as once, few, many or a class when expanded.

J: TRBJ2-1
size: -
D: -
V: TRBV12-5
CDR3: CASDLGVGEQFF
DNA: TGTGCTAGTGACCTTGGGGTCGGGGAGCAGTTCTTC

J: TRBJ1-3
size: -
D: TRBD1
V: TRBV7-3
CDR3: CASSLGGSSGNTIYF
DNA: TGTGCCAGCAGCCTAGGGGGCAGCTCTGGAAACACCATATATTTT

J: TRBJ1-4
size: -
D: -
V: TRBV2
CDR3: CASRVQSTNEKLFF
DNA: TGTGCCAGCAGGGTACAGTCAACTAATGAAAAACTGTTTTTT

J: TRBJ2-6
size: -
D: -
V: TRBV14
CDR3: CASARRQGTGANVLTF
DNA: TGTGCCAGCGCAAGAAGGCAGGGGACTGGGGCCAACGTCCTGACTTTC

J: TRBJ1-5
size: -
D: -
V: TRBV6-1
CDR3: CASSSVGGQPQHF
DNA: TGTGCCAGCAGTTCCGTTGGGGGCCAGCCCCAGCATTTT

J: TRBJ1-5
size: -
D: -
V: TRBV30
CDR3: CAWSGGAGLGHQPQHF
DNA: TGTGCCTGGAGTGGGGGGGCAGGTTTAGGCCATCAGCCCCAGCATTTT

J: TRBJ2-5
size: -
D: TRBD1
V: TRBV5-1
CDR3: CASSPLSGQVQETQYF
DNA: TGCGCCAGCAGCCCCTTATCCGGACAGGTTCAAGAGACCCAGTACTTC

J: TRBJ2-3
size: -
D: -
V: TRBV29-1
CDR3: CSVEGWSDTQYF
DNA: TGCAGCGTTGAGGGGTGGTCAGATACGCAGTATTTT

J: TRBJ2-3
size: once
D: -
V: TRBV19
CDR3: CASSIDPPGRNTQYF
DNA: TGTGCCAGTAGTATAGATCCCCCCGGCCGAAATACGCAGTATTTT

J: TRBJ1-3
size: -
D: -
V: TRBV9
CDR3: CASSVAPDSIGNTIYF
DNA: TGTGCCAGCAGCGTAGCACCCGACAGCATTGGAAACACCATATATTTT

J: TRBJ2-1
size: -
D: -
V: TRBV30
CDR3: CAWSVRLDYNEQFF
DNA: TGTGCCTGGAGTGTACGCCTAGACTACAATGAGCAGTTCTTC

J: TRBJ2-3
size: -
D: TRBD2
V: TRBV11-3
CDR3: CASSRGRGTDTQYF
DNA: TGTGCCAGCAGCAGAGGGAGGGGCACAGATACGCAGTATTTT

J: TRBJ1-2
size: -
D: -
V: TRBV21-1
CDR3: CASSNPCHSDYGYTF
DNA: TGTGCCAGCAGCAACCCTTGCCACAGCGACTATGGCTACACCTTC

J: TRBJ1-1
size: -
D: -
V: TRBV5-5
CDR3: CASSFSRQGKAFF
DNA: TGTGCCAGCAGCTTCTCGAGGCAGGGAAAAGCTTTCTTT

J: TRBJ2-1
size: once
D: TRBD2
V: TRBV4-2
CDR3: CASSQASGGVINEQFF
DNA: TGTGCCAGCAGCCAGGCTAGCGGGGGGGTGATCAATGAGCAGTTCTTC

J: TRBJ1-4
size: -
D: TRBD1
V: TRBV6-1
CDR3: CASSNRDRGEKLFF
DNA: TGTGCCAGCTCGAACCGGGACAGGGGGGAAAAACTGTTTTTT

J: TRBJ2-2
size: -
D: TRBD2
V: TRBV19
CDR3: CASSKKRERNTGELFF
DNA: TGTGCCAGTAGTAAGAAGCGGGAGCGAAACACCGGGGAGCTGTTTTTT

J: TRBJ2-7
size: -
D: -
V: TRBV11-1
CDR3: CASSSQGYEQYF
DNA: TGTGCCAGCAGCTCGCAGGGGTACGAGCAGTACTTC

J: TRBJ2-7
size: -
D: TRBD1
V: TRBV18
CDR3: CASSRDSQFPIEQYF
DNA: TGTGCCAGCTCAAGGGACAGCCAGTTTCCCATCGAGCAGTACTTC

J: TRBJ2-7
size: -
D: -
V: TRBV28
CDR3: CASSRGGKSDEQYF
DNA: TGTGCCAGCAGTCGAGGGGGGAAAAGTGACGAGCAGTACTTC

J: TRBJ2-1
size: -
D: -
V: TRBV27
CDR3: CASSFAAGLYNEQFF
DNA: TGTGCCAGCAGTTTTGCGGCAGGACTTTACAATGAGCAGTTCTTC

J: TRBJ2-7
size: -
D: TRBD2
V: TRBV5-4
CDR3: CASSLGTSGYEQYF
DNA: TGTGCCAGCAGCTTGGGGACTAGCGGTTACGAGCAGTACTTC

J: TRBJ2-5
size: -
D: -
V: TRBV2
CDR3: CASSEARGEKETQYF
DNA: TGTGCCAGCAGTGAAGCCAGGGGGGAGAAAGAGACCCAGTACTTC

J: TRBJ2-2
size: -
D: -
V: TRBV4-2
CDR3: CASSQDSGNTGELFF
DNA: TGTGCCAGCAGCCAAGATAGCGGGAACACCGGGGAGCTGTTTTTT

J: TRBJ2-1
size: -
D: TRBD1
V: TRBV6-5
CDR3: CASSFLAGGNEQFF
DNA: TGTGCCAGCAGTTTCCTCGCAGGGGGTAATGAGCAGTTCTTC

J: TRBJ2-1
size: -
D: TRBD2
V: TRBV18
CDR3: CASSPWPSGAGVDNEQFF
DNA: TGTGCCAGCTCACCATGGCCGAGCGGGGCGGGAGTGGACAATGAGCAGTTCTTC

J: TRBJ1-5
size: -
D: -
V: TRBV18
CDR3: CASSPSEGDQPQHF
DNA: TGTGCCAGCTCCCCAAGTGAGGGTGATCAGCCCCAGCATTTT

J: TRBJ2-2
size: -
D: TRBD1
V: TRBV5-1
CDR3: CASSVGQIGELFF
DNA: TGCGCCAGCAGCGTGGGACAGATCGGGGAGCTGTTTTTT

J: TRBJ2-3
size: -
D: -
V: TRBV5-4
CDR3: CASSRDKFTDTQYF
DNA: TGTGCCAGCAGCCGGGACAAATTCACAGATACGCAGTATTTT

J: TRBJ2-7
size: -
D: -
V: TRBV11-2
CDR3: CASSANYEQYF
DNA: TGTGCCAGCAGCGCGAACTACGAGCAGTACTTC